This TCR beta chain comes out of a study of OX40 agonist ivuxolimab in advanced cancers. In germline, CDR1 is SGHRS, CDR2 YFSETQ. Trimming cost V 0 bases and J 5 bases, with 8 bases left between them. The CDR3 consists of 14 residues. TCRdb's copy holds only in-frame clones and misses some; the assay was immunoSEQ multiplex PCR. The data contain over 45,000 clones, 83% of them singletons. The chain has TRBV5-1 and TRBJ1-4; no clear D. The source of this sequence is an adult with an advanced solid tumor such as melanoma, head and neck, liver or kidney cancer. Here the sequenced sample was CD4+ or CD8+ T cells sorted from blood, taken in a trial of the OX40 agonist ivuxolimab. CDR3 bases: TGCGCCAGCAGCTTGGGACACTCCAATGAAAAACTGTTTTTT. Its translation is CASSLGHSNEKLFF.